The source of this TCR beta chain is a study of blood T cell repertoires in COVID-19. Looking at the study overall: Sites in the United States, Italy and Spain provided acute and convalescent COVID-19 samples. T cells, B-cell-depleted T cells, or PBMCs provided the cDNA or gDNA that served as material.

Germline CDR1 and CDR2: GTSNPN and SVGIG (reference sequence). The CDR3 totals 16 residues. V gave up 0 bases and J gave up 1 base, with 15 bases separating them. The authors' processing: Amplification of reference gene primers provided the estimated nucleated cell counts. Clones were read by immunoSEQ multiplex PCR, and TCRdb kept only the in-frame ones, dropping some. V, J and clone size reflect that table, while D and trimming were determined from the DNA. The sample holds about 130,000 clones, about 85% seen once. The genes are TRBV30 and TRBJ1-1; D is uncertain. Material for sequencing was peripheral blood. This receptor was obtained from a man aged 55 to 70 with acute or convalescent COVID-19. The CDR3: CAWSVHSKVRNTEAFF. DNA for the CDR3: TGTGCCTGGAGTGTACACAGTAAGGTCCGGAACACTGAAGCTTTCTTT.